This is a list of T cell receptor beta chains from one sample in a study of patients and donors after allogeneic stem cell transplantation. TCRdb passed the RT-PCR reads through MiXCR, listing each CDR3 protein once. The sample shows 900,000 to 1,000,000 distinct CDR3 sequences, under 20% of them seen only once. Sequenced sample: blood, either unsorted or a sorted T cell fraction (not recorded which). Receptors were obtained from a human donor who was either an allogeneic HSCT recipient or a stem cell or donor lymphocyte infusion donor (not recorded which). It is not recorded whose cells these are; they may come from a transplant donor. Both conserved end residues are part of each CDR3. D genes are given only for firm matches. Not all rows give a size; the values are once, few, many and, for expanded clones, a class.

d_call clone_size j_call v_call cdr3_aa
. few TRBJ2-3 TRBV5-1 CASSLATAGGTDTQYF
TRBD2 many TRBJ2-7 TRBV20-1 CSALNRWRGSWYEQYF
. many TRBJ2-7 TRBV5-1 CASSLPRGEEQYF
. few TRBJ1-2 TRBV25-1 CASSEVQGTYGYTF
. few TRBJ1-4 TRBV25-1 CASSVQGRGNEKLFF
TRBD2 . TRBJ2-3 TRBV11-2 CASSLNVIAGSSSTDTQYF
. few TRBJ2-7 TRBV20-1 CSAPSGVTYEQYF
TRBD1 few TRBJ2-1 TRBV11-2 CASSPEDRVAEQFF
. . TRBJ2-1 TRBV7-2 CASSQRVGEQFF
TRBD2 many TRBJ2-1 TRBV12-3/TRBV12-4 CASSIRAGYNEQFF
. many TRBJ1-1 TRBV12-3/TRBV12-4 CASSTGRRAEAFF
. . TRBJ2-1 TRBV10-3 CAISELNNEQFF
TRBD2 few TRBJ2-7 TRBV12-3/TRBV12-4 CASTEGIAGDNSYEQYF
. . TRBJ2-1 TRBV21-1 CASSSRLAGGVEQFF
. few TRBJ1-5 TRBV28 CASSAQGNQPQHF
. once TRBJ2-1 TRBV6-1 CASSHPTASYNEQFF
. . TRBJ1-5 TRBV10-3 CAISGREYSNQPQHF
. . TRBJ2-7 TRBV20-1 CSAVQGWEGDEQYF
. . TRBJ2-4 TRBV11-3 CASSPFDEINIQYF
. . TRBJ2-1 TRBV20-1 CSARDGRKLIYNEQFF
. . TRBJ2-5 TRBV29-1 CSVEDRGAQYF
. few TRBJ1-4 TRBV7-2 CASSLYYRTTNEKLFF
. many TRBJ2-1 TRBV29-1 CSVESLGYNEQFF
TRBD2 few TRBJ2-3 TRBV20-1 CSAGPGLGTDTQYF
. few TRBJ1-1 TRBV5-6 CASSYGLMNTEAFF
. few TRBJ1-5 TRBV19 CASSQREILNQPQHF
TRBD1 few TRBJ2-2 TRBV29-1 CSVVGRGQNTGELFF
TRBD2 . TRBJ2-4 TRBV5-1 CASRPNSAGGYKNIQYF
. . TRBJ2-1 TRBV3-1 CASSHHGGNEQFF
. . TRBJ2-1 TRBV6-2/TRBV6-3 CASTLSAYNEQFF
TRBD1 few TRBJ1-5 TRBV12-3/TRBV12-4 CASSLTGQGGNQPQHF
. few TRBJ2-3 TRBV7-2 CASSLDGFRDTQYF
TRBD1 . TRBJ1-5 TRBV10-3 CATTTGENQPQHF
. few TRBJ2-3 TRBV29-1 CSYVGGDNTDTQYF
TRBD1 few TRBJ2-7 TRBV12-3/TRBV12-4 CASSSDRVPYEQYF
. few TRBJ2-7 TRBV6-2/TRBV6-3 CASSYLGAEQYF
. . TRBJ1-6 TRBV25-1 CASSALRGGISPLHF
. . TRBJ2-4 TRBV7-2 CASSYIRDAKNIQYF
. few TRBJ1-1 TRBV7-3 CASSLTKGPSAFF
. many TRBJ1-3 TRBV15 CATSTHLSGNTIYF
. few TRBJ1-5 TRBV10-3 CATGGGLYSNQPQHF